These 31 T cell receptor beta chains originate from one sample sequenced in a study of PD-1 blockade in classical Hodgkin lymphoma. Assay: immunoSEQ multiplex PCR; the TCRdb copy retains only in-frame clones and omits some. Of under 20,000 clones listed, about four fifths are singletons. Every patient relapsed after autologous stem cell transplantation, and brentuximab vedotin exposure varied. Here the sequenced sample was peripheral blood mononuclear cells (PBMCs), taken before the second cycle of nivolumab. The receptors shown here come from a human donor with classical Hodgkin lymphoma.

This clone was seen a single time. V gene TRBV14 combines with J gene TRBJ1-1; D is unclear. Per germline, CDR1 SGHDN and CDR2 FVKESK. The CDR3 consists of 16 residues. V lost 2 bases, J lost 0 bases, and 13 bases lay in between. The CDR3 protein is CASSQNSGIMNTEAFF. CDR3 coding DNA: TGTGCCAGCAGCCAAAATAGCGGGATAATGAACACTGAAGCTTTCTTT.

This clone occurred once. The chain has TRBV5-6 and TRBJ2-7; weak D call: TRBD2 (6 bases). Germline-derived CDR1 and CDR2 are SGHDT and YYEEEE. Trimming left V 4 bases short and J 4 bases short, with 18 bases between. The CDR3 has 15 residues. The CDR3, as DNA: TGTGCCAGCAGCCCAGGTATGGGACTTGGTTACGAGCAGTACTTC. This encodes CASSPGMGLGYEQYF. The full variable domain, completed using reference TRBV5-6 and TRBJ2-7, is DAGVTQSPTHLIKTRGQQVTLRCSPKSGHDTVSWYQQALGQGPQFIFQYYEEEERQRGNFPDRFSGHQFPNYSSELNVNALLLGDSALYLCASSPGMGLGYEQYFGPGTRLTVT.

The genes are TRBV7-9 and TRBJ2-7; 11 bases fit TRBD2. The V gene's germline CDR1 is SEHNR and CDR2 FQNEAQ (reference sequence). This CDR3 comprises 14 residues. Trimming cost V 4 bases and J 7 bases; bases outside gene matches: 6. The chain's CDR3 is CASSSTSGVEEQYF. DNA for the CDR3: TGTGCCAGCAGCTCGACTAGCGGGGTTGAGGAGCAGTACTTC.

The chain couples TRBV19 to TRBJ1-5; 8 bases are shared with TRBD1. V trimming: 2 bases; J trimming: 5 bases; junction bases outside the gene matches: 8. CDR1 LNHDA and CDR2 SQIVND come from the germline V gene (reference sequence). This CDR3 region has 16 residues. The CDR3 nucleotides read TGTGCCAGTAGTATATTGGCGGGCAGGGGGCATCAGCCCCAGCATTTT. Translated: CASSILAGRGHQPQHF.

The chain employs TRBV5-5 and TRBJ2-3, with a possible D match to TRBD2 (5 bases). CDR3 length: 17 amino acids. V was pared by 0 bases and J by 0 bases, with 14 bases between. Looked up from germline, CDR1 is SGHKS and CDR2 is YYEKEE (reference sequence). CDR3: CASSLAGIQRSTDTQYF. For the CDR3, the DNA is TGTGCCAGCAGCTTGGCGGGGATCCAACGCAGCACAGATACGCAGTATTTT. Looking up the rest from reference TRBV5-5 and TRBJ2-3 gives the full variable domain: DAGVTQSPTHLIKTRGQQVTLRCSPISGHKSVSWYQQVLGQGPQFIFQYYEKEERGRGNFPDRFSARQFPNYSSELNVNALLLGDSALYLCASSLAGIQRSTDTQYFGPGTRLTVL.

This chain connects TRBV18 to TRBJ2-2; the match to TRBD1 covers 8 bases. The CDR3 has 15 amino acids. Losses at the gene ends were 3 bases for V and 5 bases for J; bases not matched to a gene: 5. Germline V gene data show CDR1 as KGHSH and CDR2 as LQKENI. The CDR3 loop reads CASSPGQGWTGELFF. CDR3 DNA sequence: TGTGCCAGCTCACCCGGACAGGGTTGGACCGGGGAGCTGTTTTTT. Full variable domain (rest looked up from reference TRBV18 and TRBJ2-2): NAGVMQNPRHLVRRRGQEARLRCSPMKGHSHVYWYRQLPEEGLKFMVYLQKENIIDESGMPKERFSAEFPKEGPSILRIQQVVRGDSAAYFCASSPGQGWTGELFFGEGSRLTVL.

J is TRBJ2-3 and V is TRBV5-5; no definite D call. Trimming cost V 3 bases and J 7 bases, with 12 bases left between them. The CDR3 has 13 residues. The germline V gene encodes CDR1 SGHKS and CDR2 YYEKEE (reference sequence). DNA of the CDR3: TGTGCCAGCAGCTCACTTATACCCCATACGCAGTATTTT. Encoded protein: CASSSLIPHTQYF. Full variable domain (rest looked up from reference TRBV5-5 and TRBJ2-3): DAGVTQSPTHLIKTRGQQVTLRCSPISGHKSVSWYQQVLGQGPQFIFQYYEKEERGRGNFPDRFSARQFPNYSSELNVNALLLGDSALYLCASSSLIPHTQYFGPGTRLTVL.

V is TRBV20-1 and J is TRBJ2-5; possible D gene TRBD2, 6 bases. The CDR3 is made up of 11 amino acids. CDR1 and CDR2 (germline): DFQATT, SNEGSKA (reference sequence). V lost 6 bases and J 5 bases, leaving 10 bases between the germline ends. This chain's CDR3 is CSADGGETQYF. The CDR3 DNA is TGCAGTGCCGATGGGGGGGAGACCCAGTACTTC.

This clone was recorded once. The gene calls are TRBV2 and TRBJ2-3; 8 bases agree with TRBD1. The CDR3 has 17 residues. Germline V gene lookup returns CDR1 SNHLY and CDR2 FYNNEI. With 6 bases clipped from V and 6 bases from J, the junction kept 17 bases outside the gene matches. CDR3: CASRSRKTGVVGDTQYF. The CDR3 region has the DNA TGTGCCAGCAGGTCCCGAAAGACAGGGGTCGTCGGGGATACGCAGTATTTT.

This rearrangement joins TRBV6-1 to TRBJ2-5; 10 nucleotides align to TRBD1. The CDR3 runs 15 residues. Trimming cost V 4 bases and J 1 base; bases outside gene matches: 3. Germline CDR1 and CDR2: MNHNS and SASEGT. The CDR3, as DNA: TGTGCCAGCAGTGCCGGACAGGGGGTCCAAGAGACCCAGTACTTC. Its protein product is CASSAGQGVQETQYF.

V usage is TRBV7-9 and J usage is TRBJ2-3; D unclear. This CDR3 spans 16 amino acids. V lost 5 bases to trimming and J lost 1 base, with 16 bases between them. Germline lookup yields CDR1 SEHNR and CDR2 FQNEAQ (reference sequence). CDR3 protein: CASSPQLNVGTDTQYF. As DNA, the CDR3 is TGTGCCAGCAGCCCTCAACTCAACGTCGGCACAGATACGCAGTATTTT.

This rearrangement joins TRBV5-1 to TRBJ2-7; 7 nucleotides agree with TRBD2. The V gene end was trimmed by 4 bases and the J gene end by 2 bases; junction bases not matched to a gene: 12. This CDR3 has 16 amino acids. The V gene's germline CDR1 is SGHRS and CDR2 YFSETQ. The CDR3 DNA follows: TGCGCCAGCAGCCCGACCCACCCGCGGGGGACCTACGAGCAGTACTTC. It yields the protein CASSPTHPRGTYEQYF.

The chain recombines TRBV14 with TRBJ2-3; D gene unclear. This CDR3 has 13 residues. Germline CDR1 and CDR2: SGHDN and FVKESK. Trimming pared 8 bases from V and 9 bases from J, leaving 18 bases between. CDR3 sequence: CASRASRVPTQYF. The DNA for the CDR3 is TGTGCCAGCCGGGCCTCGAGAGTTCCAACGCAGTATTTT.

This clone was recorded a few times. The chain couples TRBV21-1 to TRBJ1-4. TRBV21-1 corresponds to a pseudogene. This CDR3 has 15 amino acids. This CDR3 is CASSKTGTLNEKLFF. CDR3 DNA sequence: TGTGCCAGCAGCAAAACCGGGACTCTGAATGAAAAACTGTTTTTT.

This clone has only a few counts. This chain joins TRBV5-6 and TRBJ1-6, with 8 positions matching TRBD1. Germline CDR1 is SGHDT and CDR2 is YYEEEE. J was trimmed by 5 bases and V by 4 bases; bases with no gene match: 5. CDR3 length: 15 amino acids. In nucleotides, the CDR3 is TGTGCCAGCAGCCCGGGACAGGAGGATAATTCACCCCTCCACTTT. Protein product: CASSPGQEDNSPLHF. The entire variable domain, with the rest obtained from reference TRBV5-6 and TRBJ1-6, is as follows: DAGVTQSPTHLIKTRGQQVTLRCSPKSGHDTVSWYQQALGQGPQFIFQYYEEEERQRGNFPDRFSGHQFPNYSSELNVNALLLGDSALYLCASSPGQEDNSPLHFGNGTRLTVT.

V and J are TRBV7-2 and TRBJ2-3; D is perhaps TRBD2 (5 bases). The V end lost 1 base, the J end lost 2 bases, and 10 bases lay between the germline ends. The length of the CDR3 is 15 residues. Germline assignment: CDR1 SGHTA and CDR2 FQGNSA. The CDR3 DNA reads TGTGCCAGCAGCTTAGGGAGCGGTAACACAGATACGCAGTATTTT. This codes for CASSLGSGNTDTQYF. Filled out from reference TRBV7-2 and TRBJ2-3, the complete variable domain reads GAGVSQSPSNKVTEKGKDVELRCDPISGHTALYWYRQSLGQGLEFLIYFQGNSAPDKSGLPSDRFSAERTGGSVSTLTIQRTQQEDSAVYLCASSLGSGNTDTQYFGPGTRLTVL.

The chain employs TRBV7-9 and TRBJ2-7; either TRBD1 or TRBD2 may supply D (5 bases each). This CDR3 has 14 amino acids. Germline assignment: CDR1 SEHNR and CDR2 FQNEAQ (reference sequence). Trimming cost V 5 bases and J 5 bases, with 16 bases left between them. The CDR3 nucleotides read TGTGCCAGCAGCGGTCCTGGGGGAAATAACGAGCAGTACTTC. Protein product: CASSGPGGNNEQYF. Based on the CDR3 plus reference TRBV7-9 and TRBJ2-7, the full variable domain is DTGVSQNPRHKITKRGQNVTFRCDPISEHNRLYWYRQTLGQGPEFLTYFQNEAQLEKSRLLSDRFSAERPKGSFSTLEIQRTEQGDSAMYLCASSGPGGNNEQYFGPGTRLTVT.

The CDR3, as DNA: TGCGCCAGCAGCTTGGATGGAACGGAATTAGACGAGCAGTACTTC. Amino acid sequence: CASSLDGTELDEQYF. This chain connects TRBV5-1 to TRBJ2-7; no clear D gene. V lost 0 bases and J lost 5, with 15 bases in between. Germline V gives CDR1 SGHRS, CDR2 YFSETQ. The CDR3 consists of 15 residues.

This chain joins TRBV27 and TRBJ2-3, with TRBD1 identical over 7 bases. The CDR3 is 14 amino acids. J was trimmed by 7 bases and V by 6 bases; bases with no gene match: 10. Germline-derived CDR1 and CDR2 are MNHEY and SMNVEV (reference sequence). Here the CDR3 reads CASSRATGAYTQYF. The CDR3 DNA follows: TGTGCCAGCAGCAGGGCAACAGGGGCATATACGCAGTATTTT.

The rearrangement links TRBV11-2 to TRBJ1-4; 9 bases align to TRBD1. CDR3 size: 15 residues. V shed 4 bases, J shed 7 bases, and the junction held 7 bases outside the gene matches. Germline values: CDR1 SGHAT, CDR2 FQNNGV. Written as DNA, the CDR3 is TGTGCCAGCAGCTACCCGGGACAGGGAATTGAAAAACTGTTTTTT. This sequence encodes CASSYPGQGIEKLFF. The complete variable domain, with remaining parts taken from reference TRBV11-2 and TRBJ1-4, reads EAGVAQSPRYKIIEKRQSVAFWCNPISGHATLYWYQQILGQGPKLLIQFQNNGVVDDSQLPKDRFSAERLKGVDSTLKIQPAKLEDSAVYLCASSYPGQGIEKLFFGSGTQLSVL.

This sequence joins TRBV29-1 and TRBJ1-1; D is undetermined. Germline CDR1 reads SQVTM; CDR2 reads ANQGSEA. Trimming stripped 3 bases from V and 5 bases from J, with 13 bases between. CDR3 length equals 13 residues. The CDR3 reads CSVEQELRTEAFF. The CDR3 nucleotides are TGCAGCGTTGAGCAGGAGTTGCGAACTGAAGCTTTCTTT.

The chain combines TRBV28 with TRBJ1-3; D not certain. The germline V gene has CDR1 MDHEN and CDR2 SYDVKM. Deletions cut 5 bases from V and 0 bases from J, with 14 bases between. The CDR3 contains 16 residues. The CDR3 region has the DNA TGTGCCAGCAGTCCTGTGGGCAGGATCTCTGGAAACACCATATATTTT. This gives the protein CASSPVGRISGNTIYF.

The gene calls are TRBV7-9 and TRBJ1-1, with D perhaps matching TRBD1 (5 bases). Germline V CDR1 and CDR2: SEHNR, FQNEAQ (reference sequence). This CDR3 is 14 amino acids long. V was clipped by 2 bases and J by 7 bases, with 14 bases between them. CDR3 bases: TGTGCCAGCAGCTTACTAAACTCGGGGGGTGAAGCTTTCTTT. Its protein is CASSLLNSGGEAFF.

The J gene is TRBJ2-3, the V gene TRBV7-3, with 15 bases lining up with TRBD2. The CDR3 has 16 residues. CDR1 SGHTA and CDR2 FQGTGA come from the germline V gene. V shed 0 bases and J 6 bases; nucleotides not matched to a gene: 1. The CDR3 reads CASSLTGTSGRDTQYF. DNA for the CDR3: TGTGCCAGCAGCTTAACCGGGACTAGCGGGAGGGATACGCAGTATTTT.

V gene TRBV7-2 combines with J gene TRBJ2-5; possible D gene TRBD2, 6 bases. Germline CDR1 is SGHTA and CDR2 is FQGNSA. The ends were cut back, 3 bases at V and 3 bases at J, with 17 bases in the middle. CDR3 length: 16 residues. DNA of the CDR3: TGTGCCAGCAGCTTGAGGGACTCTCCCCGGAAAGAGACCCAGTACTTC. It yields the protein CASSLRDSPRKETQYF.

The chain is built from TRBV14 and TRBJ1-6, with a tentative D call TRBD1 (5 bases). Trimming stripped 1 base from V and 14 bases from J, with 15 bases between. The CDR3 has 14 residues. In germline, CDR1 is SGHDN, CDR2 FVKESK. CDR3 DNA sequence: TGTGCCAGCAGCCAAGGTGTGCGGGGCGTTGCCCTCCACTTT. This translates into CASSQGVRGVALHF.

This sequence joins TRBV28 and TRBJ2-5; no definite D call. The ends were cut back, 4 bases at V and 5 bases at J, with 14 bases in the middle. Germline V CDR1 and CDR2: MDHEN, SYDVKM. There are 14 residues in the CDR3. CDR3 sequence: CASSSEGMGETQYF. In DNA, the CDR3 is TGTGCCAGCAGTTCCGAAGGCATGGGTGAGACCCAGTACTTC.

The genes are TRBV11-2 and TRBJ2-2, with 14 bases that match TRBD2. The CDR3 extends over 19 amino acids. V lost 1 base, J lost 5 bases, and 9 bases stayed unmatched. The V gene's germline CDR1 is SGHAT and CDR2 FQNNGV. CDR3 in DNA: TGTGCCAGCAGCTTAGTGGGACTAGCGGGGGTGGAATGGACCGGGGAGCTGTTTTTT. It translates to CASSLVGLAGVEWTGELFF.

The rearrangement links TRBV6-4 to TRBJ1-5; 10 bases are shared with TRBD1. V dropped 2 bases and J dropped 2; count of bases not matched to a gene: 0. The germline V gene has CDR1 MRHNA and CDR2 SNTAGT. The CDR3 is 15 amino acids. The CDR3 protein is CASSDGTGGNQPQHF. CDR3 coding DNA: TGTGCCAGCAGTGACGGGACAGGGGGCAATCAGCCCCAGCATTTT.

The rearrangement uses TRBV5-1 and TRBJ2-3, with D perhaps matching TRBD2 (7 bases). In germline, CDR1 is SGHRS, CDR2 YFSETQ. The ends were cut back, 5 bases at V and 5 bases at J, with 15 bases in the middle. This CDR3 spans 14 amino acids. The CDR3 loop reads CASRRGAVEDTQYF. As DNA, the CDR3 is TGCGCCAGCAGACGGGGGGCGGTGGAAGATACGCAGTATTTT.

In its sample, this clone was seen a few times. This sequence joins TRBV7-8 and TRBJ1-5; D remains unclear. Germline V gene lookup returns CDR1 SGHVS and CDR2 FQNEAQ. The V end was cut by 5 bases, the J end by 5 bases, with 10 bases between. The length of the CDR3 is 13 residues. Written as DNA, the CDR3 is TGTGCCAGCAGCACGAAAGCGCATCAGCCCCAGCATTTT. Translation: CASSTKAHQPQHF. Supplemented by reference TRBV7-8 and TRBJ1-5, the full variable domain reads GAGVSQSPRYKVAKRGQDVALRCDPISGHVSLFWYQQALGQGPEFLTYFQNEAQLDKSGLPSDRFFAERPEGSVSTLKIQRTQQEDSAVYLCASSTKAHQPQHFGDGTRLSIL.